What follows are 7 T cell receptor beta chains derived from one specimen sequenced in a study of human T cells and chemical hapten exposure. TCRdb independently ran MiXCR on the RACE reads; one entry per CDR3 protein. The data hold approximately 70,000 distinct CDR3 sequences, with roughly 9.2% observed a single time. As to time point: patch test 1, 2 weeks after DPC sensitization. The treatment here: therapeutic diphenylcyclopropenone sensitization with weekly scalp DPC. This specimen was whole blood, taken in connection with sensitization to the hapten diphenylcyclopropenone (DPC). These receptors originate from a middle-aged woman with alopecia areata. Some clones in this sample may be carry-over from other donors' samples.

Of note for this clonotype: A much larger clone differs from this one at a single base, so this may be a read error. The chain employs TRBV6-2 or TRBV6-3 and TRBJ1-5; a weak D match, TRBD2 (5 bases). The assigned J gene may be wrong: the sequence end matches TRBJ2-3 better. The CDR3 covers 13 residues. Germline assignment: CDR1 MNHEY and CDR2 SVGEGT. The CDR3 coding sequence is TGTGCCAGTAGACTCGCGGGCAATCAGCCCCAGTATTTT. Protein product: CASRLAGNQPQYF.

This clonotype was counted at least ten times. The chain combines TRBV7-9 with TRBJ1-4; D possibly corresponds to TRBD1 (6 bases). CDR1 SEHNR and CDR2 FQNEAQ come from the germline V gene (reference sequence). This CDR3 has 16 amino acids. V lost 3 bases to trimming and J lost 8 bases, with 19 bases between them. The CDR3 DNA sequence: TGTGCCAGCAGCTTGGACCTAACAGGGCGCCAAGAAAAACTGTTTTTT. It codes for CASSLDLTGRQEKLFF.

V is TRBV7-2 and J is TRBJ1-6, with 10 bases identical to TRBD1. The germline V gene has CDR1 SGHTA and CDR2 FQGNSA. This CDR3 has 15 residues. The ends lost 4 bases at V and 9 bases at J; junction bases unmatched: 6. The CDR3 DNA follows: TGTGCCAGCAGCTCGAGACAGGGGGCGGGTTCACCCCTCCACTTT. Translating gives CASSSRQGAGSPLHF.

This clonotype was found a few times. The chain is built from TRBV4-3 and TRBJ2-4, with no clear D. CDR1 is LGHNA, CDR2 YSLEER, per germline. The CDR3 has 20 residues. V dropped 0 bases and J dropped 4 bases, with 25 bases sitting between them. CDR3 region: CASSQEGLAKPDSYKNIQYF. In DNA form, the CDR3 reads TGCGCCAGCAGCCAAGAGGGCCTGGCGAAACCAGACTCATATAAAAACATTCAGTACTTC.

Many counts were recorded for this clonotype. V is TRBV19 and J is TRBJ2-5; 9 nucleotides line up with TRBD2. This CDR3 spans 18 amino acids. Per germline, CDR1 LNHDA and CDR2 SQIVND (reference sequence). V was clipped by 5 bases and J by 0 bases; unmatched bases: 13. The CDR3 bases are TGTGCCAGTAGTCCTCTATACCTAGCGGGACAGTACCAAGAGACCCAGTACTTC. Protein product: CASSPLYLAGQYQETQYF.

This clonotype was seen at least ten times. As DNA, the CDR3 is TGCAGTGCTCCCGACGGGCCCTACAATGAGCAGTTCTTC. It yields the protein CSAPDGPYNEQFF. The chain carries TRBV20-1 and TRBJ2-1; D is ambiguous. The germline gives CDR1 DFQATT, CDR2 SNEGSKA (reference sequence). Trimming left V 5 bases short and J 2 bases short, with 10 bases between. The length of the CDR3 is 13 residues.

The sample holds a few counts of this clonotype. This chain joins TRBV21-1 and TRBJ2-7; TRBD1 is the table's D call, not checked against the DNA. TRBV21-1 is shown as a pseudogene. This CDR3 has 15 amino acids. As DNA, the CDR3 is TGTGCCAGCAGCAAAGCGGGACACAGTTATTACGAGCAGTACTTC. Translating it yields CASSKAGHSYYEQYF.